This T cell receptor (beta chain) is drawn from a study of blood T cell repertoires in COVID-19. At the level of the study: Some COVID-19 samples were acute and others convalescent; all came from the United States, Italy and Spain. Sample material is recorded as cDNA or gDNA derived from T cells, B-cell-depleted T cells, or PBMCs.

In the study's own analysis: Scientists estimated how many nucleated cells there were by amplifying reference gene primers. Only in-frame clones appear in the TCRdb table, and some are missing; sequencing was by immunoSEQ multiplex PCR. The V and J calls and clone size were taken over from that table, and D and trimming were inferred from the DNA. The table shows roughly 160,000 clones, with around four fifths occurring only once. Germline trimming cut 10 bases from V and 4 bases from J; bases unmatched to any gene: 7. Germline assignment: CDR1 ENHRY and CDR2 SYGVKD. This CDR3 is built from 13 residues.

The chain has TRBV10-3 and TRBJ2-7; 10 nucleotides match TRBD1. Sequenced: peripheral blood. This sequence originates from an elderly woman with acute or convalescent COVID-19. The CDR3 spells CATSTGGAYEQYF. In nucleotides, the CDR3 is TGTGCCACCTCGACAGGGGGCGCGTACGAGCAGTACTTC.